The rows below give T cell receptor beta chains drawn from one sample of a study of control samples from healthy donors and cancer patients. The data were produced by immunoSEQ multiplex PCR, yet TCRdb's version contains in-frame clones alone and is incomplete. The data show roughly 120,000 clones, roughly 84% seen once. The sample was blood. The receptors come from a man aged 50 to 60 in good health. Both conserved end residues are part of each CDR3. The D gene is left open where the match is weak.

d_gene: TRBD2; j_gene: TRBJ2-1; v_gene: TRBV30; len: 14; CDR3nt: TGTGCCTCCCTAGGGGGCGGGAGGGGGAATGAGCAGTTCTTC; CDR3aa: CASLGGGRGNEQFF
d_gene: .; j_gene: TRBJ2-7; v_gene: TRBV28; len: 11; CDR3nt: TGTGCCAGCACGGCCTCCTACGAGCAGTACTTC; CDR3aa: CASTASYEQYF
d_gene: TRBD1; j_gene: TRBJ1-5; v_gene: TRBV19; len: 14; CDR3nt: TGTGCCAGTAGTATAAGGGACAGGCTTCAGCCCCAGCATTTT; CDR3aa: CASSIRDRLQPQHF
d_gene: TRBD1; j_gene: TRBJ1-3; v_gene: TRBV30; len: 15; CDR3nt: TGTGCCTACGACACAGGGGGCTTGTCTGGAAACACCATATATTTT; CDR3aa: CAYDTGGLSGNTIYF
d_gene: .; j_gene: TRBJ2-7; v_gene: TRBV15; len: 15; CDR3nt: TGTGCCACCAGCAGAGATCTGTACTCCACCTACGAGCAGTACTTC; CDR3aa: CATSRDLYSTYEQYF
d_gene: TRBD2; j_gene: TRBJ2-3; v_gene: TRBV11-2; len: 16; CDR3nt: TGTGCCAGCAGCTTAGATCAGCGGGGGGGCACAGATACGCAGTATTTT; CDR3aa: CASSLDQRGGTDTQYF
d_gene: .; j_gene: TRBJ1-2; v_gene: TRBV7-2; len: 18; CDR3nt: TGTGCCAGCAGCTTAGGGTGGCCAGGGACAATCATTATCTATGGCTACACCTTC; CDR3aa: CASSLGWPGTIIIYGYTF
d_gene: TRBD2; j_gene: TRBJ2-1; v_gene: TRBV25-1; len: 13; CDR3nt: TGTGCCAGCGGGACTAGCGGGAGTCCAATGCAGTTCTTC; CDR3aa: CASGTSGSPMQFF
d_gene: .; j_gene: TRBJ1-1; v_gene: TRBV7-9; len: 14; CDR3nt: TGTGCCAGCAGCGCACAAGGACCGAACACTGAAGCTTTCTTT; CDR3aa: CASSAQGPNTEAFF
d_gene: TRBD2; j_gene: TRBJ2-5; v_gene: TRBV3-1/TRBV3-2; len: 15; CDR3nt: TGTGCCAGCAGCCAAGAAGGGACTAGAGGGGAGACCCAGTACTTC; CDR3aa: CASSQEGTRGETQYF